These 28 T cell receptor beta chains share one sample of origin, sequenced in a study of cytomegalovirus exposure and HLA in healthy donors (dated by TCRdb to about 2017). Libraries were built with the immunoSEQ multiplex PCR assay. A mixture of 60 forward primers for TCR Vbeta segments and 13 reverse primers for TCR Jbeta segments was used in the multiplex PCR. Drawn from immuneACCESS, this table holds only the in-frame rearrangements with V and J called that TCRdb kept. Clones are partly lost; checked studies trace under half to an unresolved V gene and leave the rest unexplained. The sample profile shows 120,000 or so clones; approximately 79% of them were found once. Clones ranked in the top ten supply about 16% of the sample. The specimen was PBMCs. Receptor source: a man aged 50-59 years in good health and CMV-seropositive.

This chain uses TRBV28 with TRBJ2-3; 10 positions agree with TRBD1. V lost 3 bases and J lost 1; bases outside the gene matches: 1. Germline V gene lookup returns CDR1 MDHEN and CDR2 SYDVKM. CDR3 length equals 15 residues. This chain's CDR3 is CASSLGTGGTDTQYF. In DNA form, the CDR3 reads TGTGCCAGCAGTTTGGGGACAGGGGGCACAGATACGCAGTATTTT.

This chain uses TRBV28 with TRBJ2-3; maybe TRBD2 (6 bases). V dropped 5 bases and J dropped 3 bases, with 12 bases sitting between them. The CDR3 length is 14 residues. Germline V gene sequence: CDR1 MDHEN, CDR2 SYDVKM. CDR3 amino acids: CASSPGLSTDTQYF. The CDR3 nucleotides read TGTGCCAGCAGTCCGGGACTTTCTACAGATACGCAGTATTTT.

The chain joins TRBV7-9 to TRBJ2-3; 7 nucleotides agree with TRBD1. J gave up 6 bases and V 9 bases, and 9 bases lay outside the gene matches. Germline V lookup: CDR1 SEHNR, CDR2 FQNEAQ (reference sequence). The CDR3 sequence is 13 residues long. The CDR3 region has the DNA TGTGCCAGGCGGCAGGGGGATAACGATACGCAGTATTTT. It yields the protein CARRQGDNDTQYF.

The chain is built from TRBV6-5 and TRBJ1-3; possible D gene TRBD1, 5 bases. The CDR3 is made up of 14 amino acids. Trimming took 4 bases from V and 2 from J, leaving 9 bases between them. Germline V gene lookup returns CDR1 MNHEY and CDR2 SVGAGI. CDR3 loop: CASSSPGAGNTIYF. The CDR3 DNA sequence: TGTGCCAGCAGTTCACCGGGGGCTGGAAACACCATATATTTT.

The chain combines TRBV27 with TRBJ2-5; D remains ambiguous. There are 14 residues in the CDR3. The germline V and J ends were trimmed by 4 bases and 1 base, with 10 bases remaining between them. CDR1 is MNHEY, CDR2 SMNVEV, per germline (reference sequence). The CDR3, as DNA: TGTGCCAGCAGTTCCCTAGACTTCCAAGAGACCCAGTACTTC. It translates to CASSSLDFQETQYF.

V gene TRBV11-3 combines with J gene TRBJ1-6; D uncertain. V lost 2 bases and J lost 8, with 19 bases in between. Germline V CDR1 and CDR2: SGHNT, YENEEA. The CDR3 is 17 residues long. CDR3 residues: CASSLQLRGVEYSPLHF. CDR3 nucleotides: TGTGCCAGCAGCTTACAGCTGCGGGGTGTCGAGTATTCACCCCTCCACTTT.

The chain has TRBV6-4 and TRBJ2-3; D perhaps matches TRBD1 (6 bases). The CDR3 loop spans 13 amino acids. V was cut by 5 bases and J by 10 bases, with 16 bases left in between. Looked up from germline, CDR1 is MRHNA and CDR2 is SNTAGT. Written as DNA, the CDR3 is TGTGCCAGCAGTCACTACTACAGGGACGCGCAGTATTTT. This codes for CASSHYYRDAQYF.

V usage is TRBV5-6 and J usage is TRBJ1-6, with D possibly matching TRBD1 (5 bases). With 0 bases removed from V and 9 bases from J, the gap between germline ends came to 19 bases. Germline V lookup: CDR1 SGHDT, CDR2 YYEEEE. CDR3 length equals 17 residues. The CDR3 here is CASSLGGVVRVVSPLHF. As DNA, the CDR3 is TGTGCCAGCAGCTTGGGGGGGGTGGTACGAGTCGTTTCACCCCTCCACTTT.

Only a few counts were recorded for this clone. This chain connects TRBV6-4 to TRBJ1-6, with TRBD1 matching 7 bases. The CDR3 length is 15 residues. V trimming: 5 bases; J trimming: 7 bases; junction bases outside the gene matches: 8. Germline V CDR1 and CDR2: MRHNA, SNTAGT. The CDR3 DNA sequence: TGTGCCAGCAGTTCACAGGGGACTGGAAATTCACCCCTCCACTTT. This codes for CASSSQGTGNSPLHF.

This chain uses TRBV7-6 with TRBJ2-5; TRBD2 matches 9 bases. The CDR3 sequence is 15 residues long. From germline, CDR1 is SGHVS and CDR2 FNYEAQ. Losses at the gene ends were 1 base for V and 9 bases for J; bases not matched to a gene: 9. Here the CDR3 DNA reads TGTGCCAGCAGCTTAGGAGCGGGGGGACCCTTACCCCAGTACTTC. It translates to CASSLGAGGPLPQYF.

The CDR3 sequence: CASSAQTSGSPGYQETQYF. In nucleotides, the CDR3 is TGTGCCAGCAGCGCTCAGACTAGCGGGAGTCCGGGGTACCAAGAGACCCAGTACTTC. The J gene is TRBJ2-5, the V gene TRBV4-2; TRBD2 aligns across 12 bases. CDR3 length: 19 residues. Germline CDR1 LGHNA, CDR2 YNFKEQ. The trim removed 5 bases at V and 0 bases at J, leaving 13 bases unmatched.

The chain uses TRBV7-9 and TRBJ2-3; 9 bases are shared with TRBD2. Germline V CDR1 and CDR2: SEHNR, FQNEAQ (reference sequence). CDR3 length equals 16 residues. V gave up 4 bases and J gave up 2 bases; unmatched junction bases: 7. CDR3 bases: TGTGCCAGCAGCTCTGGGCTAGCGGGGTCCACAGATACGCAGTATTTT. This codes for CASSSGLAGSTDTQYF.

This clone has a single count. CDR3 nucleotides: TGTGCCAGCAGCTTGAATGACCTCAGGGCTTTCTTT. It specifies CASSLNDLRAFF. The rearrangement uses TRBV5-6 and TRBJ1-1, with D hard to call. Germline V lookup: CDR1 SGHDT, CDR2 YYEEEE. The CDR3 consists of 12 residues. Trimming left V 1 base short and J 11 bases short, with 12 bases between.

This clone occurred once. The genes are TRBV19 and TRBJ2-5; D possibly corresponds to TRBD2 (6 bases). CDR1 LNHDA and CDR2 SQIVND come from the germline V gene (reference sequence). The CDR3 extends over 15 amino acids. The V end was cut by 4 bases, the J end by 5 bases, with 17 bases between. The CDR3 loop is CASSTGTSPRETQYF. CDR3 DNA sequence: TGTGCCAGTAGTACAGGGACTTCACCGCGGGAGACCCAGTACTTC.

V is TRBV10-3 and J is TRBJ2-1; 10 nucleotides align to TRBD2. CDR3 length: 16 amino acids. The ends lost 2 bases at V and 4 bases at J; junction bases unmatched: 5. Looked up from germline, CDR1 is ENHRY and CDR2 is SYGVKD. Here the CDR3 reads CAISEPSGSPYNEQFF. DNA for the CDR3: TGTGCCATCAGTGAGCCTAGCGGGAGCCCTTACAATGAGCAGTTCTTC.

V usage is TRBV5-1 and J usage is TRBJ2-1, with TRBD1 as a possible D gene (6 bases). This CDR3 has 15 amino acids. The germline V gene encodes CDR1 SGHRS and CDR2 YFSETQ. Between the trimmed V and J ends, which lost 3 bases and 8 bases, there was a span of 18 bases. The DNA for the CDR3 is TGCGCCAGCAGCTCCGGTCCTACAGGGTACTATGAGCAGTTCTTC. As protein: CASSSGPTGYYEQFF.

The sample holds one count of this clone. CDR3: CASSEARTGILSYEQYF. The CDR3 nucleotides are TGTGCCAGCAGTGAGGCAAGGACAGGGATATTATCCTACGAGCAGTACTTC. This chain joins TRBV6-1 and TRBJ2-7; 8 bases fit TRBD1. The CDR3 runs 17 residues. With V trimmed by 3 bases and J by 1 base, 11 bases remained unmatched. Germline V gene lookup returns CDR1 MNHNS and CDR2 SASEGT.

This clone was observed a few times. J is TRBJ1-2 and V is TRBV7-9, with D uncertain. The germline CDR1 and CDR2 sequences are SEHNR and FQNEAQ (reference sequence). The CDR3 extends over 14 amino acids. With 3 bases removed from V and 7 bases from J, the gap between germline ends came to 15 bases. CDR3 residues: CASSLVHSSTGYTF. In DNA form, the CDR3 reads TGTGCCAGCAGCTTGGTCCACAGCTCGACTGGCTACACCTTC.

The rearrangement uses TRBV7-2 and TRBJ2-7; D is unresolved. Trimming cost V 1 base and J 7 bases, with 8 bases left between them. Per germline, CDR1 SGHTA and CDR2 FQGNSA. This CDR3 spans 12 amino acids. The CDR3 DNA is TGTGCCAGCAGCTTAGTTAGTTGGGAGCAGTACTTC. It translates to CASSLVSWEQYF.

The V and J genes are TRBV11-2 and TRBJ2-2; D possibly corresponds to TRBD2 (6 bases). Germline lookup yields CDR1 SGHAT and CDR2 FQNNGV. Trimming took 1 base from V and 2 from J, leaving 11 bases between them. The CDR3 covers 16 residues. CDR3 amino acids: CASSLVGGINTGELFF. The CDR3 bases are TGTGCCAGCAGCTTAGTAGGCGGGATAAACACCGGGGAGCTGTTTTTT.

This chain connects TRBV6-5 to TRBJ2-5; 8 nucleotides align to TRBD2. The V gene's germline CDR1 is MNHEY and CDR2 SVGAGI. This CDR3 has 16 amino acids. Losses at the gene ends were 1 base for V and 1 base for J; bases not matched to a gene: 5. The CDR3: CASSYLYAGGQETQYF. CDR3 in DNA: TGTGCCAGCAGTTACTTATACGCGGGGGGCCAAGAGACCCAGTACTTC.

The chain recombines TRBV7-9 with TRBJ2-3; D perhaps matches TRBD1 (5 bases). V lost 5 bases and J 1 base, leaving 7 bases between the germline ends. Germline CDR1 SEHNR, CDR2 FQNEAQ (reference sequence). CDR3 size: 13 residues. DNA for the CDR3: TGTGCCAGCAGCGCACAGGGCACAGATACGCAGTATTTT. Encoded protein: CASSAQGTDTQYF. The variable domain in full, completed from reference TRBV7-9 and TRBJ2-3, reads DTGVSQNPRHKITKRGQNVTFRCDPISEHNRLYWYRQTLGQGPEFLTYFQNEAQLEKSRLLSDRFSAERPKGSFSTLEIQRTEQGDSAMYLCASSAQGTDTQYFGPGTRLTVL.

The genes are TRBV6-1 and TRBJ2-2; no reliable D call. The germline V gene has CDR1 MNHNS and CDR2 SASEGT. The CDR3 has 15 amino acids. Trimming pared 2 bases from V and 6 bases from J, leaving 13 bases between. CDR3 coding DNA: TGTGCCAGCAGTGAATTTTCAGTCCTCCCCGGGGAGCTGTTTTTT. Its translation is CASSEFSVLPGELFF.

The chain employs TRBV7-8 and TRBJ1-3; D possibly corresponds to TRBD1 (6 bases). The germline V and J ends were trimmed by 5 bases and 3 bases, with 11 bases remaining between them. The CDR3 contains 14 residues. CDR1 is SGHVS, CDR2 FQNEAQ, per germline. CDR3 coding DNA: TGTGCCAGCAGCCCTCAGGGGTTTGGAAACACCATATATTTT. It yields the protein CASSPQGFGNTIYF.

This chain links TRBV6-6 with TRBJ2-1; 9 bases line up with TRBD2. The CDR3 totals 16 residues. CDR1 and CDR2 from the germline V gene are MNHNY and SVGAGI (reference sequence). The trim removed 0 bases at V and 4 bases at J, leaving 4 bases unmatched. The CDR3 DNA follows: TGTGCCAGCAGTTACTCGGCGCGGGGGGGATACAATGAGCAGTTCTTC. It specifies CASSYSARGGYNEQFF.

The table lists this clone with a few counts. V usage is TRBV15 and J usage is TRBJ2-3; possibly TRBD1 for D (6 bases). Germline V gene sequence: CDR1 LNHNV, CDR2 YYDKDF (reference sequence). CDR3 size: 16 residues. V was trimmed by 0 bases and J by 1 base, leaving 11 bases between them. This chain's CDR3 is CATSRDLDSRTDTQYF. In DNA, the CDR3 is TGTGCCACCAGCAGAGATCTGGACAGCCGCACAGATACGCAGTATTTT.

In its sample, this clone was seen once. This chain uses TRBV6-1 with TRBJ2-3; the match to TRBD2 covers 7 bases. This CDR3 comprises 15 residues. V gave up 4 bases and J gave up 4 bases; unmatched junction bases: 8. Germline V gene sequence: CDR1 MNHNS, CDR2 SASEGT. The CDR3 DNA is TGTGCCAGCAGTGGGGCGGGAGTAAGTCCAGATACGCAGTATTTT. Residues: CASSGAGVSPDTQYF.

The rearrangement links TRBV6-5 to TRBJ2-7; tentative D call: TRBD2 (6 bases). CDR3 length equals 13 residues. V was trimmed by 6 bases and J by 5 bases, leaving 14 bases between them. Germline CDR1 MNHEY, CDR2 SVGAGI. The CDR3 spells CASRAGTHHEQYF. The CDR3 region has the DNA TGTGCCAGCAGGGCCGGGACTCATCACGAGCAGTACTTC.